This T cell receptor beta chain was sequenced during a study of T cell responses to AZD1222 COVID-19 vaccine. Study results and limitations: Following two doses of AZD1222, Spike-specific TCR breadth and depth rose. Regions 160-218 and 743-854 held dominance among vaccine-associated CD4 TCRs, which spanned spike. Females made up more of the donors, who were largely white British, and clonal diversity may have come out too low. Reports say nearly half of spike-specific TCRs go after unmutated variant regions.

Data came from immunoSEQ multiplex PCR; TCRdb stores just in-frame clones and leaves some out. The top ten clones hold 5.5% to 7% of a sample with 90,000 to 120,000 clones, 80% to 95% of them seen once. About this clone: The target antigen is unknown.

Sequencing was performed on peripheral blood, taken 28 days after the second AZD1222 dose. The TCR sequence derives from an adult who received the AZD1222 COVID-19 vaccine.

The CDR3 nucleotides are TGTGCCAGCTCACCAGGGGACAGGGGGTATGGCTACACCTTC. It codes for CASSPGDRGYGYTF. The J gene is TRBJ1-2, the V gene TRBV18; 11 bases are shared with TRBD1. The V gene's germline CDR1 is KGHSH and CDR2 LQKENI. V lost 2 bases, J lost 5 bases, and 1 base stayed unmatched. The CDR3 is 14 residues long.